This T cell receptor (beta chain) was observed in a study of T cell repertoires in cytomegalovirus infection. About the study: Through public TCR beta signatures, both CMV infection and matching HLA type were indicated. Overall study results and limits: Individuals carrying CMV plus the relevant HLA were identified by cumulative frequency of public TCR beta families.

In TCRdb, the reads were re-called with MiXCR into one record per CDR3 protein. The data show more than 650,000 distinct CDR3 sequences, roughly 36% seen once. As for this clonotype: Its antigen is not identified.

Trimming left V 5 bases short and J 4 bases short, with 12 bases between. Germline V gene lookup returns CDR1 DFQATT and CDR2 SNEGSKA (reference sequence). The CDR3 totals 13 residues. The sequence came from a human donor in good health (CMV status not recorded). Some clones in this sample may be carry-over from other donors' samples. Source material: PBMCs. The chain links TRBV20-1 to TRBJ2-1; D tentatively fits TRBD1 or TRBD2 (7 bases each). The CDR3 nucleotides are TGCAGTGCTTCTCAGGGGGGGTACAATGAGCAGTTCTTC. Amino acid sequence: CSASQGGYNEQFF.